The T cell receptor (beta chain) described here comes from a study of identical twins. Whole-study findings and limits: Out-of-frame TCR alpha sharing observed in monozygotic twins exceeded model estimates.

CDR1 is MGHDK, CDR2 SYGVNS, per germline. This CDR3 is 18 amino acids long. Trimming took 2 bases from V and 2 from J; bases not matched to a gene: 6. Points on this clonotype: Its cognate antigen is unknown.

Template switching added a universal primer binding site, and final cDNA carried unique molecular identifiers. TCRdb re-called the 5' RACE reads with MiXCR, one entry per CDR3 protein. The data show about 1.7 million distinct CDR3 sequences, with around a third seen just once and around 0.25% held by the top ten. The sample comprised cord blood. The clonotype was recovered from a newborn girl in good health. V gene TRBV25-1 combines with J gene TRBJ2-3, with 14 bases lining up with TRBD2. As DNA, the CDR3 is TGTGCCAGCAGTGAAGGGACTAGCGGGGGAGCCCCCACAGATACGCAGTATTTT. Translation gives CASSEGTSGGAPTDTQYF. The full variable domain, completed using reference TRBV25-1 and TRBJ2-3, is EADIYQTPRYLVIGTGKKITLECSQTMGHDKMYWYQQDPGMELHLIHYSYGVNSTEKGDLSSESTVSRIRTEHFPLTLESARPSHTSQYLCASSEGTSGGAPTDTQYFGPGTRLTVL.